This T cell receptor (beta chain) is from a study of T cell repertoires in cytomegalovirus infection. In the study overall: Recently identified HLA-C-restricted and well-studied HLA-B-restricted CMV epitopes were used. Indications came from public TCR beta signatures; they pointed to CMV infection and to a matching HLA type. Notes on the study in general: The ex vivo response was dominated by HLA-C-restricted CMV-specific TCR beta clonotypes. Based on cumulative public TCR beta family frequency, carriers of CMV plus the relevant HLA were identified.

MiXCR, run by TCRdb on the reads, gives a single entry per CDR3 protein. The sample lists about 700,000 distinct CDR3 sequences; around a third were seen once. Trimming took 3 bases from V and 5 from J, leaving 12 bases between them. CDR1 and CDR2 from the germline V gene are DFQATT and SNEGSKA (reference sequence). The CDR3 spans 13 residues. This clonotype was recorded a few times. The antigen is unknown. The sequence was obtained from a human donor in good health (CMV status not recorded). Some clones in this sample may be carry-over from other donors' samples. This specimen consisted of cultured PBMCs, obtained from culture after CMV antigen stimulation. The V call is TRBV20-1, the J call TRBJ2-3, with D tentatively TRBD1 or TRBD2 (5 bases each). The CDR3 spells CSASVGAGDTQYF. The CDR3 bases are TGCAGTGCTAGTGTAGGGGCGGGAGATACGCAGTATTTT.